The next 21 T cell receptor beta chains were all read from a single sample in a study of T cells in Graves' hyperthyroidism and ophthalmopathy. Amplified TCR beta CDR3 regions came from RNA transcripts. During a first-round RT-PCR of the TCR CDR3, the HTBI primer set was used. TCRdb reprocessed the multiplex PCR reads with MiXCR, giving one entry per CDR3 protein. The sample lists hundreds of thousands of distinct CDR3 sequences, around 15% occurring once. Sequences were obtained from blood. The receptors stem from a woman between 35 and 50 years old with Graves' hyperthyroidism.

This clonotype was picked up a small number of times. This chain uses TRBV7-9 with TRBJ1-4; D call uncertain. The CDR3 has 16 amino acids. Germline loops: CDR1 SEHNR, CDR2 FQNEAQ (reference sequence). The ends were cut back, 2 bases at V and 3 bases at J, with 13 bases in the middle. CDR3 DNA: TGTGCCAGCAGCTTATTATTGGGATCCCCTAATGAAAAACTGTTTTTT. This gives the protein CASSLLLGSPNEKLFF.

A note on this clonotype: Its ends do not fully match the called genes, so a read error is possible. This rearrangement joins TRBV4-1 to TRBJ2-1; D gene ambiguous. CDR3 length equals 15 residues. Per germline, CDR1 MGHRA and CDR2 YSYEKL. DNA of the CDR3: TGCGCCGGCAGCCACCGACCAGAAATATACAATGAGCAGTTCTTC. Translation gives CAGSHRPEIYNEQFF.

This clonotype has at least ten counts. V usage is TRBV5-1 and J usage is TRBJ2-7; D uncertain. This CDR3 comprises 13 residues. V dropped 0 bases and J dropped 2 bases, with 6 bases sitting between them. Germline V gene lookup returns CDR1 SGHRS and CDR2 YFSETQ. The CDR3 loop is CASSLGSAYEQYF. CDR3 nucleotide sequence: TGCGCCAGCAGCTTGGGGAGCGCCTACGAGCAGTACTTC.

This clonotype has at least ten counts. J is TRBJ2-7 and V is TRBV20-1; 9 bases fit TRBD2. The V segment lost 3 bases and the J segment 5 bases; nucleotides outside the gene matches: 5. The CDR3 loop spans 13 amino acids. Germline V gene lookup returns CDR1 DFQATT and CDR2 SNEGSKA (reference sequence). The CDR3 DNA sequence: TGCAGTGCTAGTTCTAGCGGGATCCACGAGCAGTACTTC. It specifies CSASSSGIHEQYF.

As to this clonotype: Compared with germline, one end of the junction differs, possibly owing to a read error. The genes are TRBV6-1 and TRBJ2-7, with TRBD1 matching over 7 bases. The CDR3 contains 15 residues. Germline V CDR1 and CDR2: MNHNS, SASEGT. Here the CDR3 DNA reads TGTGCCAGCAGAGAAGGGACAGCCACCTTCTACGAGCAGTACTTC. Its translation is CASREGTATFYEQYF.

The chain carries TRBV5-1 and TRBJ2-5; D call uncertain. The V gene's germline CDR1 is SGHRS and CDR2 YFSETQ. Trimming removed 0 bases at V and 5 bases at J, with 11 bases between. This CDR3 spans 14 amino acids. CDR3 bases: TGCGCCAGCAGCTTGGGAGGTACCGCGGAGACCCAGTACTTC. Translating it yields CASSLGGTAETQYF. The full variable domain, its missing parts supplied by reference TRBV5-1 and TRBJ2-5, is KAGVTQTPRYLIKTRGQQVTLSCSPISGHRSVSWYQQTPGQGLQFLFEYFSETQRNKGNFPGRFSGRQFSNSRSEMNVSTLELGDSALYLCASSLGGTAETQYFGPGTRLLVL.

This CDR3 is CSVEMAGLNTGELFF. CDR3 DNA: TGCAGCGTTGAAATGGCGGGATTGAACACCGGGGAGCTGTTTTTT. The rearrangement uses TRBV29-1 and TRBJ2-2; perhaps TRBD2 as D (6 bases). With 2 bases removed from V and 1 base from J, the gap between germline ends came to 11 bases. This CDR3 region has 15 residues. Germline V lookup: CDR1 SQVTM, CDR2 ANQGSEA.

This clonotype was detected once. This chain connects TRBV29-1 to TRBJ2-1, with 10 bases matching TRBD2. Germline loops: CDR1 SQVTM, CDR2 ANQGSEA. The CDR3 length is 14 residues. With V trimmed by 2 bases and J by 4 bases, 2 bases remained unmatched. The CDR3 nucleotides are TGCAGCGTTGAAACAGCGGGAGGGTACAATGAGCAGTTCTTC. This gives the protein CSVETAGGYNEQFF.

In its sample, this clonotype was seen many times. The rearrangement joins TRBV9 to TRBJ2-1; D gene uncertain. This CDR3 contains 14 residues. The V end was cut by 3 bases, the J end by 3 bases, with 10 bases between. Germline V gene lookup returns CDR1 SGDLS and CDR2 YYNGEE. This CDR3 reads CASSATELYNEQFF. The DNA of the CDR3 is TGTGCCAGCAGCGCAACAGAGCTCTACAATGAGCAGTTCTTC.

In this sample, this clonotype turned up many times. The rearrangement uses TRBV2 and TRBJ2-3; 9 bases map to TRBD1. This CDR3 contains 15 residues. Unmatched junction bases numbered 6, after V lost 8 bases and J lost 0 bases. Germline CDR1 reads SNHLY; CDR2 reads FYNNEI. Written as DNA, the CDR3 is TGTGCCAGCCGGGGACAGGGAATTAGCACAGATACGCAGTATTTT. It is translated as CASRGQGISTDTQYF.

In this sample, this clonotype turned up a few times. This rearrangement joins TRBV5-4 to TRBJ2-1, with D maybe TRBD2 (5 bases). This CDR3 is 12 amino acids long. Germline CDR1 is SGHNT and CDR2 is YYREEE (reference sequence). V lost 0 bases, J lost 9 bases, and 7 bases lay in between. The CDR3 spells CASSLVLGEQFF. CDR3 sequence (DNA): TGTGCCAGCAGCTTGGTACTAGGTGAGCAGTTCTTC.

This clonotype was observed a few times. The J gene is TRBJ2-3, the V gene TRBV5-1; the D is unclear. V was cut by 7 bases and J by 1 base, with 10 bases left in between. Germline lookup yields CDR1 SGHRS and CDR2 YFSETQ. The length of the CDR3 is 13 residues. The CDR3 nucleotides are TGCGCCAGCTGTTCCTCTGGCACAGATACGCAGTATTTT. Translating it yields CASCSSGTDTQYF.

This sequence joins TRBV20-1 and TRBJ2-5; tentatively, D is TRBD1 (5 bases). The germline CDR1 and CDR2 sequences are DFQATT and SNEGSKA (reference sequence). Between the trimmed V and J ends, which lost 0 bases and 5 bases, there was a span of 22 bases. This CDR3 spans 17 amino acids. CDR3 nucleotides: TGCAGTGCTAGAGAGATATTAGGAAAAGGGGCGGAGGAGACCCAGTACTTC. Translating it yields CSAREILGKGAEETQYF.

This clonotype was counted a few times. The chain uses TRBV4-1 and TRBJ2-1; 11 bases fit TRBD2. V was clipped by 0 bases and J by 7 bases; unmatched bases: 8. Germline V gives CDR1 MGHRA, CDR2 YSYEKL. The CDR3 is 17 residues long. The CDR3 DNA is TGCGCCAGCAGCCAAGATGGGGGGGGACTAGCGGTTAATGAGCAGTTCTTC. It specifies CASSQDGGGLAVNEQFF.

The chain uses TRBV5-1 and TRBJ2-1; 8 bases agree with TRBD2. The CDR3 has 16 amino acids. Germline values: CDR1 SGHRS, CDR2 YFSETQ. J was trimmed by 9 bases and V by 2 bases; bases with no gene match: 13. In nucleotides, the CDR3 is TGCGCCAGCAGCTTTAATCCGGGACTAGGGAGTCTTGAGCAGTTCTTC. Residues: CASSFNPGLGSLEQFF.

This sequence joins TRBV28 and TRBJ1-4; no clear D. Trimming pared 7 bases from V and 0 bases from J, leaving 9 bases between. Germline V gene lookup returns CDR1 MDHEN and CDR2 SYDVKM. The CDR3 is 14 amino acids. For the CDR3, the DNA is TGTGCCAGCACCCCGGGGTCAACTAATGAAAAACTGTTTTTT. It encodes CASTPGSTNEKLFF.

Many counts were recorded for this clonotype. The CDR3 here is CASSLTTPTGLGYTDTQYF. The CDR3 DNA is TGTGCCAGCAGTTTAACCACCCCTACTGGTTTAGGGTACACAGATACGCAGTATTTT. The rearrangement joins TRBV27 to TRBJ2-3; the D is unclear. Deletions cut 2 bases from V and 2 bases from J, with 23 bases between. The germline V gene encodes CDR1 MNHEY and CDR2 SMNVEV (reference sequence). The CDR3 has 19 amino acids.

V is TRBV6-1 and J is TRBJ1-4; a possible D gene is TRBD1 (6 bases). CDR1 MNHNS and CDR2 SASEGT come from the germline V gene. This CDR3 has 15 amino acids. Trimming cost V 0 bases and J 5 bases, with 10 bases left between them. Here the CDR3 DNA reads TGTGCCAGCAGTGAAGCGGGACAACGAAATGAAAAACTGTTTTTT. Translating it yields CASSEAGQRNEKLFF.

This clonotype was detected ten times or more. This chain joins TRBV27 and TRBJ1-2, with 9 positions matching TRBD1. With V trimmed by 2 bases and J by 2 bases, 3 bases remained unmatched. Germline V gene lookup returns CDR1 MNHEY and CDR2 SMNVEV (reference sequence). The CDR3 is 15 amino acids. The CDR3 bases are TGTGCCAGCAGTTTAAAAGGGACAGGGAACTATGGCTACACCTTC. Its protein is CASSLKGTGNYGYTF.

This clonotype occurred many times. The rearrangement joins TRBV3-1 to TRBJ1-3; no clear D gene. The germline V gene has CDR1 LGHDT and CDR2 YNNKEL (reference sequence). V lost 4 bases to trimming and J lost 0 bases, with 10 bases between them. The CDR3 sequence is 15 residues long. The CDR3 loop reads CASSPNIYSGNTIYF. The CDR3 DNA sequence: TGTGCCAGCAGCCCGAATATTTACTCTGGAAACACCATATATTTT.

This clonotype showed up many times. The V and J genes are TRBV6-1 and TRBJ1-1; 8 bases line up with TRBD1. V was pared by 0 bases and J by 9 bases, with 15 bases of the junction left unmatched. The CDR3 has 17 amino acids. Germline assignment: CDR1 MNHNS and CDR2 SASEGT. DNA of the CDR3: TGTGCCAGCAGTGAAGCCCCCGGGCAGGGGGCGTATTCTAAAGCTTTCTTT. Translation: CASSEAPGQGAYSKAFF.